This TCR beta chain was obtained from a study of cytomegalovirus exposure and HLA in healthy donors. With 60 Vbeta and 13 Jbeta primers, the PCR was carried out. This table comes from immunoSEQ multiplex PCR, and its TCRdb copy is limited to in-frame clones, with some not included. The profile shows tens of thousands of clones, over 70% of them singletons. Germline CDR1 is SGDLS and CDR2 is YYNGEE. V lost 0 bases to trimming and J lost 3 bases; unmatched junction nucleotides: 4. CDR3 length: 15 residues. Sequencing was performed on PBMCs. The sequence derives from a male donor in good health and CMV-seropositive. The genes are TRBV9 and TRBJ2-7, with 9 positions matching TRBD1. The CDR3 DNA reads TGTGCCAGCAGCGTAGGCGACAGGGGGTACTACGAGCAGTACTTC. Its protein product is CASSVGDRGYYEQYF. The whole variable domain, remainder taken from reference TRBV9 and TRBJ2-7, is DSGVTQTPKHLITATGQRVTLRCSPRSGDLSVYWYQQSLDQGLQFLIQYYNGEERAKGNILERFSAQQFPDLHSELNLSSLELGDSALYFCASSVGDRGYYEQYFGPGTRLTVT.